This TCR beta chain stems from a study of blood T cell repertoires in COVID-19. This clone was detected a few times. Living in 24 US areas, the participants were between about 18 and 100 years of age. The assay was immunoSEQ multiplex PCR, and TCRdb's table has in-frame clones only and misses some. The profile shows around 300,000 clones, around nine tenths of them singletons. Germline CDR1 SGHVS, CDR2 FNYEAQ. The CDR3 loop spans 12 amino acids. V was shortened by 3 bases and J by 7 bases, with 10 bases between the two germline ends. The specimen sequenced was PBMCs or T cells enriched from blood (not recorded which). The TCR was taken from a woman aged 40 to 49 who had recovered from COVID-19. The chain is built from TRBV7-6 and TRBJ2-7; D gene ambiguous. The CDR3 protein is CASSFIVGEQYF. The CDR3 DNA follows: TGTGCCAGCAGCTTCATTGTCGGGGAGCAGTACTTC.